The 22 T cell receptor beta chains listed next were all sequenced from one sample in a study of blood T cell repertoires in COVID-19. Data came from immunoSEQ multiplex PCR; TCRdb stores just in-frame clones and leaves some out. The sample lists some 250,000 clones, about nine tenths occurring once. Sequencing was carried out using peripheral blood. The receptor source for this set is a man aged 25-45 years who had recovered from COVID-19.

This sequence joins TRBV19 and TRBJ1-1, with 8 nucleotides matching TRBD1. Germline V gene data show CDR1 as LNHDA and CDR2 as SQIVND (reference sequence). V lost 3 bases, J lost 5 bases, and 8 bases stayed unmatched. This CDR3 has 15 amino acids. The CDR3 DNA reads TGTGCCAGTAGTATTGGGACAGGAGGACGAACTGAAGCTTTCTTT. This sequence encodes CASSIGTGGRTEAFF. The full variable domain, completed using reference TRBV19 and TRBJ1-1, is DGGITQSPKYLFRKEGQNVTLSCEQNLNHDAMYWYRQDPGQGLRLIYYSQIVNDFQKGDIAEGYSVSREKKESFPLTVTSAQKNPTAFYLCASSIGTGGRTEAFFGQGTRLTVV.

The chain's CDR3 is CASSVRVGTLYGYTF. CDR3 coding DNA: TGTGCCAGCAGTGTCAGGGTTGGCACCCTCTATGGCTACACCTTC. The rearrangement joins TRBV27 to TRBJ1-2; possible D gene TRBD1, 5 bases. CDR1 and CDR2 from the germline V gene are MNHEY and SMNVEV (reference sequence). The CDR3 runs to 15 residues. The V and J ends lost 5 bases and 4 bases respectively, with 17 bases between them.

The V call is TRBV6-2 or TRBV6-3, the J call TRBJ2-1; 8 bases map to TRBD2. The CDR3 consists of 15 residues. J was trimmed by 5 bases and V by 2 bases; bases with no gene match: 5. Germline-derived CDR1 and CDR2 are MNHEY and SVGEGT. The DNA for the CDR3 is TGTGCCAGCAGTTACGGTAGCGGGGCTCACAATGAGCAGTTCTTC. It codes for CASSYGSGAHNEQFF.

The chain combines TRBV5-6 with TRBJ2-2; 15 bases are shared with TRBD2. V shed 3 bases, J shed 6 bases, and the junction held 3 bases outside the gene matches. The CDR3 length is 16 residues. The germline gives CDR1 SGHDT, CDR2 YYEEEE. CDR3 in amino acids: CASSWGLAGGAGELFF. DNA for the CDR3: TGTGCCAGCAGCTGGGGACTAGCGGGGGGAGCCGGGGAGCTGTTTTTT. The whole variable domain, remainder taken from reference TRBV5-6 and TRBJ2-2, is DAGVTQSPTHLIKTRGQQVTLRCSPKSGHDTVSWYQQALGQGPQFIFQYYEEEERQRGNFPDRFSGHQFPNYSSELNVNALLLGDSALYLCASSWGLAGGAGELFFGEGSRLTVL.

The J gene is TRBJ1-6, the V gene TRBV15; 7 bases match TRBD1. This CDR3 has 17 residues. With 4 bases clipped from V and 5 bases from J, the junction kept 11 bases outside the gene matches. Germline V gene lookup returns CDR1 LNHNV and CDR2 YYDKDF (reference sequence). CDR3 sequence (DNA): TGTGCCACCAGCACGGACAGGAAAAACGCCCATAATTCACCCCTCCACTTT. Its protein is CATSTDRKNAHNSPLHF.

The chain combines TRBV7-9 with TRBJ1-1; the match to TRBD1 covers 8 bases. Trimming took 3 bases from V and 5 from J; bases not matched to a gene: 11. Germline lookup yields CDR1 SEHNR and CDR2 FQNEAQ (reference sequence). This CDR3 is built from 16 residues. CDR3 in amino acids: CASSLSTGGPGTEAFF. The DNA for the CDR3 is TGTGCCAGCAGCTTGTCAACAGGGGGGCCTGGGACTGAAGCTTTCTTT.

The V call is TRBV7-9, the J call TRBJ2-2; tentative D call: TRBD1 (6 bases). This CDR3 comprises 15 residues. Germline V gene data show CDR1 as SEHNR and CDR2 as FQNEAQ (reference sequence). Trimming shortened V by 10 bases and J by 7 bases, and 22 bases separated the two germline ends. CDR3 sequence: CATLRSDRPIGELFF. The CDR3 DNA reads as TGTGCCACCCTTCGATCGGACAGACCGATCGGGGAGCTGTTTTTT.

This chain uses TRBV3-1 (or the pseudogene TRBV3-2) with TRBJ2-7; D possibly corresponds to TRBD1 (6 bases). V was shortened by 1 base and J by 3 bases, with 13 bases between the two germline ends. Germline CDR1 reads LGHDT; CDR2 reads YNNKEL (reference sequence). This CDR3 spans 15 amino acids. As DNA, the CDR3 is TGTGCCAGCAGCCAAGTCAGACAGGCCAGCTACGAGCAGTACTTC. This gives the protein CASSQVRQASYEQYF.

The rearrangement links TRBV18 to TRBJ1-6; no clear D gene. Trimming left V 6 bases short and J 0 bases short, with 12 bases between. This CDR3 is built from 16 residues. CDR1 and CDR2 (germline): KGHSH, LQKENI. In nucleotides, the CDR3 is TGTGCCAGCTCCCGAGACTGGTCCTCCTATAATTCACCCCTCCACTTT. Translated: CASSRDWSSYNSPLHF. Using reference TRBV18 and TRBJ1-6 for the parts outside the CDR3, the full variable domain is NAGVMQNPRHLVRRRGQEARLRCSPMKGHSHVYWYRQLPEEGLKFMVYLQKENIIDESGMPKERFSAEFPKEGPSILRIQQVVRGDSAAYFCASSRDWSSYNSPLHFGNGTRLTVT.

This clone was seen repeatedly, ten times or more. The chain has TRBV29-1 and TRBJ2-7; 13 bases map to TRBD2. The germline V gene has CDR1 SQVTM and CDR2 ANQGSEA. V shed 6 bases, J shed 2 bases, and the junction held 7 bases outside the gene matches. This CDR3 has 15 amino acids. The chain's CDR3 is CSVVPGTSGAYEQYF. CDR3 bases: TGCAGCGTCGTTCCCGGGACTAGCGGGGCCTACGAGCAGTACTTC.

The genes are TRBV6-5 and TRBJ2-2; weak D call: TRBD1 (6 bases). This CDR3 region has 14 residues. Per the germline V gene, CDR1 is MNHEY and CDR2 is SVGAGI. Trimming took 0 bases from V and 6 from J, leaving 8 bases between them. The CDR3 sequence: CASSYSTGSGELFF. In DNA form, the CDR3 reads TGTGCCAGCAGTTACTCTACAGGGTCCGGGGAGCTGTTTTTT.

The V gene is TRBV4-1, the J gene TRBJ1-4; D remains unclear. This CDR3 has 12 amino acids. Germline V gene lookup returns CDR1 MGHRA and CDR2 YSYEKL. The germline V and J ends were trimmed by 5 bases and 10 bases, with 11 bases remaining between them. The CDR3 protein is CASSFRPGKLFF. CDR3 bases: TGCGCCAGCAGCTTTAGGCCGGGAAAACTGTTTTTT.

This clone was seen more than once but under ten times. This chain uses TRBV2 with TRBJ2-2, with TRBD2 matching over 8 bases. Looked up from germline, CDR1 is SNHLY and CDR2 is FYNNEI. The CDR3 consists of 15 residues. The V segment lost 6 bases and the J segment 6 bases; nucleotides outside the gene matches: 9. DNA of the CDR3: TGTGCCAGCAGCGGGGGACTAGTAAAACCCGGGGAGCTGTTTTTT. It specifies CASSGGLVKPGELFF.

CDR3 coding DNA: TGTGCCAGCAGCTATGGACAGGGGCATGGCTACACCTTC. Residues: CASSYGQGHGYTF. The genes are TRBV5-6 and TRBJ1-2, with 9 bases matching TRBD1. Germline V gene data show CDR1 as SGHDT and CDR2 as YYEEEE. Trimming removed 3 bases from V and 6 bases from J; junction bases left unmatched: 3. The CDR3 has 13 amino acids.

The gene calls are TRBV5-1 and TRBJ1-1, with D possibly TRBD1 on 5 matching bases. The CDR3 length is 14 residues. Per the germline V gene, CDR1 is SGHRS and CDR2 is YFSETQ. V was clipped by 2 bases and J by 4 bases, with 12 bases between them. The CDR3 region has the DNA TGCGCCAGCAGCTTAAGGGGCGAGAGCACTGAAGCTTTCTTT. Translation gives CASSLRGESTEAFF.

This chain connects TRBV5-1 to TRBJ2-2; weak D call: TRBD2 (6 bases). V lost 7 bases, J lost 6 bases, and 16 bases lay in between. The CDR3 loop spans 14 amino acids. Germline V gives CDR1 SGHRS, CDR2 YFSETQ. The CDR3 loop is CASCMTRFAGELFF. The CDR3 coding sequence is TGCGCCAGCTGTATGACTAGGTTCGCCGGGGAGCTGTTTTTT.

CDR3 in amino acids: CASSLGYRGETQYF. As DNA, the CDR3 is TGTGCCAGTAGTCTCGGCTACAGGGGGGAGACCCAGTACTTC. This chain links TRBV19 with TRBJ2-5, with 8 positions matching TRBD1. The CDR3 is made up of 14 amino acids. The germline CDR1 and CDR2 sequences are LNHDA and SQIVND (reference sequence). The J segment lost 5 bases and the V segment lost 5 bases, leaving 7 bases of the junction unmatched.

This clone showed up just once. CDR3 nucleotides: TGTGCCAGCAGCCCGGGGAGGGACCAGTACTTC. Translated: CASSPGRDQYF. V usage is TRBV5-4 and J usage is TRBJ2-7, with TRBD2 matching over 7 bases. Germline trimming cut 4 bases from V and 10 bases from J; bases unmatched to any gene: 5. This CDR3 has 11 residues. Germline loops: CDR1 SGHNT, CDR2 YYREEE (reference sequence).

The rearrangement links TRBV5-1 to TRBJ2-3, with 14 bases fitting TRBD2. With 2 bases clipped from V and 6 bases from J, the junction kept 2 bases outside the gene matches. Per germline, CDR1 SGHRS and CDR2 YFSETQ. This CDR3 region has 15 residues. The CDR3 loop reads CASSFGLAGGDTQYF. In DNA form, the CDR3 reads TGCGCCAGCAGCTTCGGACTAGCGGGGGGTGATACGCAGTATTTT. Full variable domain (rest looked up from reference TRBV5-1 and TRBJ2-3): KAGVTQTPRYLIKTRGQQVTLSCSPISGHRSVSWYQQTPGQGLQFLFEYFSETQRNKGNFPGRFSGRQFSNSRSEMNVSTLELGDSALYLCASSFGLAGGDTQYFGPGTRLTVL.

The genes are TRBV7-7 and TRBJ1-1; perhaps TRBD1 as D (5 bases). Per germline, CDR1 SSHAT and CDR2 FNYEAQ (reference sequence). This CDR3 has 14 residues. Trimming removed 2 bases from V and 3 bases from J, with 10 bases in between. CDR3 region: CASSLYRGDTEAFF. CDR3 in DNA: TGTGCCAGCAGCTTATATCGGGGGGACACTGAAGCTTTCTTT.

The genes are TRBV11-2 and TRBJ1-4, with TRBD1 identical over 10 bases. Germline CDR1 is SGHAT and CDR2 is FQNNGV. The CDR3 loop spans 16 amino acids. V dropped 8 bases and J dropped 8; count of bases not matched to a gene: 14. The CDR3, as DNA: TGTGCCAGCGGAGTTTTACCGGGACAGGGGAGGGAAAAACTGTTTTTT. Translation gives CASGVLPGQGREKLFF.

This clone was seen repeatedly, ten times or more. V gene TRBV7-7 combines with J gene TRBJ2-2; TRBD1 matches 12 bases. This CDR3 is built from 15 residues. Germline CDR1 SSHAT, CDR2 FNYEAQ (reference sequence). J was trimmed by 5 bases and V by 5 bases; bases with no gene match: 3. Here the CDR3 DNA reads TGTGCCAGCAGCCCGGGACAGGGGGCTACCGGGGAGCTGTTTTTT. Translated: CASSPGQGATGELFF. Full variable domain (outside the CDR3, taken from reference TRBV7-7 and TRBJ2-2): GAGVSQSPRYKVTKRGQDVTLRCDPISSHATLYWYQQALGQGPEFLTYFNYEAQPDKSGLPSDRFSAERPEGSISTLTIQRTEQRDSAMYRCASSPGQGATGELFFGEGSRLTVL.